One sample yielded the 21 T cell receptor beta chains listed below, sequenced in a study of T-cell memory formation after mild COVID-19. TCRdb re-called the 5' RACE reads through MiXCR, storing one row per CDR3 protein. The sample contains hundreds of thousands of distinct CDR3 sequences, 20% of which appear only once. The specimen sequenced was PBMCs or a T cell subset sorted from them (not recorded which). The receptors stem from an adult woman who had mild COVID-19 (a few samples of this study predate the infection). Cell type and time point are not known.

The rearrangement uses TRBV24-1 and TRBJ2-1; 12 bases fit TRBD2. Trimming removed 4 bases from V and 6 bases from J; junction bases left unmatched: 6. Germline V gives CDR1 KGHDR, CDR2 SFDVKD. The CDR3 spans 16 residues. CDR3: CATSDPTSGRSNEQFF. Here the CDR3 DNA reads TGTGCCACCAGTGACCCTACTAGCGGGAGGAGCAATGAGCAGTTCTTC.

The table lists this clonotype with a few counts. The chain combines TRBV6-5 with TRBJ1-1, with D perhaps matching TRBD1 (5 bases). This CDR3 is 14 amino acids long. V was shortened by 5 bases and J by 4 bases, with 14 bases between the two germline ends. Germline V gene lookup returns CDR1 MNHEY and CDR2 SVGAGI. CDR3 sequence reads: CASSPAGASTEAFF. The CDR3 DNA reads TGTGCCAGCAGTCCCGCCGGGGCGAGCACTGAAGCTTTCTTT.

This clonotype has a handful of counts. CDR3 bases: TGCGCCAGCAGACGGGACATCCAACAGCCCCAGCATTTT. This encodes CASRRDIQQPQHF. V and J are TRBV5-1 and TRBJ1-5; tentatively, D is TRBD1 (6 bases). CDR3 length: 13 amino acids. Looked up from germline, CDR1 is SGHRS and CDR2 is YFSETQ. The V gene lost 5 bases and the J gene lost 7 bases, with 13 bases spanning the gap.

This rearrangement joins TRBV4-1 to TRBJ2-7, with 7 bases that match TRBD1. CDR1 MGHRA and CDR2 YSYEKL come from the germline V gene. Trimming removed 0 bases from V and 7 bases from J; junction bases left unmatched: 9. The CDR3 totals 15 residues. CDR3 in amino acids: CASSQDGQGDWEQYF. In DNA form, the CDR3 reads TGCGCCAGCAGCCAAGATGGCCAGGGGGATTGGGAGCAGTACTTC.

This clonotype has more than one count but fewer than ten. V and J are TRBV5-6 and TRBJ2-1, with TRBD2 identical over 7 bases. Germline CDR1 SGHDT, CDR2 YYEEEE. This CDR3 is 13 amino acids long. V lost 4 bases to trimming and J lost 12 bases; unmatched junction nucleotides: 10. CDR3 sequence reads: CASSLFDRGGQFF. The CDR3 region has the DNA TGTGCCAGCAGCCTCTTCGATCGCGGGGGGCAGTTCTTC.

This clonotype was counted a few times. The V gene is TRBV11-2, the J gene TRBJ1-2; TRBD1 might be the D (5 bases). V shed 0 bases and J shed 6 bases, with 8 bases lying between them. This CDR3 has 13 residues. Germline loops: CDR1 SGHAT, CDR2 FQNNGV. The CDR3 loop reads CASSLEPGHGYTF. CDR3 nucleotide sequence: TGTGCCAGCAGCTTAGAGCCAGGGCATGGCTACACCTTC.

This clonotype was detected a few times. V is TRBV5-6 and J is TRBJ2-5, with D tentatively TRBD1 or TRBD2 (5 bases each). V was trimmed by 4 bases and J by 2 bases, leaving 12 bases between them. CDR1 is SGHDT, CDR2 YYEEEE, per germline. The CDR3 totals 14 residues. In nucleotides, the CDR3 is TGTGCCAGCAGCCCCACGGGACGGCAAGAGACCCAGTACTTC. Its translation: CASSPTGRQETQYF.

In this sample, this clonotype turned up many times. The chain combines TRBV2 with TRBJ2-7; TRBD2 is a possible D gene (6 bases). Trimming took off 4 bases at V and 7 bases at J, with 14 bases between the two ends. Germline V gene data show CDR1 as SNHLY and CDR2 as FYNNEI. CDR3 length: 13 amino acids. The CDR3 DNA reads as TGTGCCAGCAGTGGGAATCGGGACTTTGAGCAGTACTTC. This codes for CASSGNRDFEQYF. The variable domain in full, with the rest retrieved from reference TRBV2 and TRBJ2-7, is EPEVTQTPSHQVTQMGQEVILRCVPISNHLYFYWYRQILGQKVEFLVSFYNNEISEKSEIFDDQFSVERPDGSNFTLKIRSTKLEDSAMYFCASSGNRDFEQYFGPGTRLTVT.

This chain connects TRBV3-1 to TRBJ2-3; 9 bases fit TRBD2. CDR3 length: 15 residues. The germline CDR1 and CDR2 sequences are LGHDT and YNNKEL (reference sequence). The ends lost 4 bases at V and 5 bases at J; junction bases unmatched: 7. The CDR3 region is CASSLIAGARDTQYF. In nucleotides, the CDR3 is TGTGCCAGCAGCCTCATAGCGGGAGCACGAGATACGCAGTATTTT.

This clonotype was counted between two and nine times. The chain couples TRBV6-5 to TRBJ1-5; the D gene is possibly TRBD1 (6 bases). The V gene's germline CDR1 is MNHEY and CDR2 SVGAGI. The V and J ends lost 6 bases and 5 bases respectively, with 11 bases between them. There are 13 residues in the CDR3. The CDR3 reads CASSRTEHQPQHF. The CDR3 DNA reads as TGTGCCAGCAGCCGGACAGAGCATCAGCCCCAGCATTTT.

This clonotype appeared a few times. The CDR3 region has the DNA TGTGCCAGCAGTTTATATGTCGGTAGTTTGGGCTCCTACGAGCAGTACTTC. Translation: CASSLYVGSLGSYEQYF. This chain connects TRBV12-3 or TRBV12-4 to TRBJ2-7; D not resolved. The CDR3 contains 17 residues. V dropped 2 bases and J dropped 0 bases, with 17 bases sitting between them.

The genes are TRBV4-3 and TRBJ2-2; TRBD2 agrees at 14 bases. V shed 5 bases and J 4 bases; nucleotides not matched to a gene: 3. The length of the CDR3 is 16 residues. Germline assignment: CDR1 LGHNA and CDR2 YSLEER. CDR3 residues: CASSYGLAGGTGELFF. CDR3 DNA: TGCGCCAGCAGCTACGGACTAGCGGGAGGCACCGGGGAGCTGTTTTTT.

This clonotype was recorded a few times. The chain carries TRBV20-1 and TRBJ2-5, with D perhaps TRBD2 (6 bases). Germline CDR1 and CDR2: DFQATT and SNEGSKA (reference sequence). The ends were cut back, 7 bases at V and 1 base at J, with 10 bases in the middle. The CDR3 consists of 12 residues. The CDR3 loop reads CSVQGLQETQYF. The CDR3 DNA reads TGCAGTGTGCAGGGACTCCAAGAGACCCAGTACTTC.

The V and J genes are TRBV7-9 and TRBJ1-5, with D maybe TRBD1 (6 bases). V was clipped by 1 base and J by 6 bases, with 13 bases between them. Germline V lookup: CDR1 SEHNR, CDR2 FQNEAQ (reference sequence). CDR3 size: 15 residues. CDR3 coding DNA: TGTGCCAGCAGCTTAGACGGTCAGGGGTTTCAGCCCCAGCATTTT. This sequence encodes CASSLDGQGFQPQHF.

This rearrangement joins TRBV24-1 to TRBJ2-4, with D maybe TRBD1 (5 bases). Germline V CDR1 and CDR2: KGHDR, SFDVKD. Trimming removed 7 bases from V and 8 bases from J, with 11 bases in between. The CDR3 loop spans 12 amino acids. CDR3 amino acids: CATRGPADIQYF. The CDR3 DNA sequence: TGTGCCACCAGGGGGCCAGCAGACATTCAGTACTTC.

This clonotype showed up just a few times. The gene calls are TRBV15 and TRBJ1-1; D gene uncertain. Germline-derived CDR1 and CDR2 are LNHNV and YYDKDF (reference sequence). CDR3 length: 14 amino acids. V was trimmed by 6 bases and J by 1 base, leaving 12 bases between them. CDR3 region: CATSNSAQNTEAFF. CDR3 nucleotides: TGTGCCACCAGTAATTCAGCACAGAACACTGAAGCTTTCTTT.

This clonotype was seen more than once but under ten times. This rearrangement joins TRBV20-1 to TRBJ2-5; D is ambiguous. The ends were cut back, 7 bases at V and 0 bases at J, with 9 bases in the middle. The CDR3 has 12 residues. Germline V CDR1 and CDR2: DFQATT, SNEGSKA (reference sequence). This chain's CDR3 is CSGSRNQETQYF. Written as DNA, the CDR3 is TGCAGTGGAAGCCGAAACCAAGAGACCCAGTACTTC.

This clonotype has only a few counts. The chain couples TRBV7-9 to TRBJ2-7; 10 bases line up with TRBD2. Trimming removed 1 base from V and 5 bases from J; junction bases left unmatched: 8. Germline values: CDR1 SEHNR, CDR2 FQNEAQ (reference sequence). The CDR3 extends over 16 amino acids. The CDR3 nucleotides read TGTGCCAGCAGCTTAGTACCTAGCGGGAGCGACGACGAGCAGTACTTC. The encoded protein is CASSLVPSGSDDEQYF.

This clonotype occurred a few times. The J gene is TRBJ2-5, the V gene TRBV2; 12 bases agree with TRBD2. This CDR3 is built from 14 residues. V gave up 8 bases and J gave up 7 bases; unmatched junction bases: 8. Looked up from germline, CDR1 is SNHLY and CDR2 is FYNNEI. The CDR3 reads CASLGLAGISTQYF. DNA of the CDR3: TGTGCCAGCCTTGGACTAGCGGGAATATCGACCCAGTACTTC.

The J gene is TRBJ2-5, the V gene TRBV12-3 or TRBV12-4; no clear D. This CDR3 region has 13 residues. The V end lost 5 bases, the J end lost 1 base, and 8 bases lay between the germline ends. In DNA, the CDR3 is TGTGCCAGCAGTCTACACCTCCAAGAGACCCAGTACTTC. It yields the protein CASSLHLQETQYF.

This clonotype has only a few counts. The gene calls are TRBV4-1 and TRBJ2-1; D possibly corresponds to TRBD1 (6 bases). V was pared by 2 bases and J by 2 bases, with 7 bases between. Germline V gene data show CDR1 as MGHRA and CDR2 as YSYEKL. The CDR3 spans 14 residues. CDR3 sequence (DNA): TGCGCCAGCAGCCAACGGACAGCCTACAATGAGCAGTTCTTC. Its translation: CASSQRTAYNEQFF.